These 18 T cell receptor beta chains were sequenced from one sample in a study of cytomegalovirus exposure and HLA in healthy donors. PCR was performed using 60 Vbeta and 13 Jbeta primers. Libraries were prepared by immunoSEQ multiplex PCR; TCRdb keeps only in-frame clonotypes and omits some of them. The profile shows about 160,000 clones, less than 90% of them singletons. The sequenced sample was PBMCs. The origin of the receptors is a man aged 18 to 29 in good health and CMV-seronegative.

The chain recombines TRBV7-3 with TRBJ1-2, with D perhaps matching TRBD1 (5 bases). This CDR3 region has 12 residues. Germline loops: CDR1 SGHTA, CDR2 FQGTGA. Trimming took off 2 bases at V and 8 bases at J, with 9 bases between the two ends. The CDR3 sequence: CASSLPGGGYTF. The DNA of the CDR3 is TGTGCCAGCAGCTTACCGGGGGGAGGCTACACCTTC.

V usage is TRBV7-3 and J usage is TRBJ2-5, with 7 bases aligning to TRBD1. Per the germline V gene, CDR1 is SGHTA and CDR2 is FQGTGA. V was pared by 1 base and J by 5 bases, with 1 base of the junction left unmatched. CDR3 length equals 13 residues. DNA of the CDR3: TGTGCCAGCAGCTTAAGCAGGGGGGAGACCCAGTACTTC. Amino acids: CASSLSRGETQYF.

The gene calls are TRBV7-9 and TRBJ2-7; 7 bases are a match to TRBD1. From germline, CDR1 is SEHNR and CDR2 FQNEAQ (reference sequence). Trimming at V came to 5 bases and at J to 6 bases, leaving 10 bases not matched to a gene. CDR3 length: 14 residues. The CDR3 reads CASSLKDRPVEQYF. CDR3 DNA: TGTGCCAGCAGCCTCAAGGACAGGCCTGTCGAGCAGTACTTC.

The chain is built from TRBV27 and TRBJ2-3, with 9 bases identical to TRBD2. The CDR3 is 14 residues long. Unmatched junction bases numbered 6, after V lost 5 bases and J lost 6 bases. Germline CDR1 is MNHEY and CDR2 is SMNVEV (reference sequence). CDR3 residues: CASSRAGGQDTQYF. The CDR3 nucleotides are TGTGCCAGCAGTAGGGCGGGGGGGCAGGATACGCAGTATTTT.

This clone turned up a few times. The genes are TRBV5-1 and TRBJ1-1; D gene unclear. Trimming removed 3 bases at V and 5 bases at J, with 17 bases between. Germline V gene data show CDR1 as SGHRS and CDR2 as YFSETQ. This CDR3 region has 15 residues. The CDR3 region has the DNA TGCGCCAGCAGCTCCACACCCCTCACGGGGACTGAAGCTTTCTTT. Translating gives CASSSTPLTGTEAFF.

The chain has TRBV14 and TRBJ2-1, with 7 positions matching TRBD1. Germline CDR1 reads SGHDN; CDR2 reads FVKESK. Losses at the gene ends were 1 base for V and 10 bases for J; bases not matched to a gene: 7. The CDR3 extends over 14 amino acids. CDR3 DNA sequence: TGTGCCAGCAGCCAAGGACAGGGTTTAGGGGAGCAGTTCTTC. Translation gives CASSQGQGLGEQFF.

The chain employs TRBV6-5 and TRBJ2-3; D gene ambiguous. CDR3 size: 10 residues. CDR1 is MNHEY and CDR2 is SVGAGI in the germline V gene. Trimming pared 4 bases from V and 9 bases from J, leaving 5 bases between. The CDR3 DNA is TGTGCCAGCAGTTGGCCCACGCAGTATTTT. It yields the protein CASSWPTQYF.

The rearrangement joins TRBV6-5 to TRBJ2-7, with 7 positions matching TRBD1. After removal of 5 bases from V and 3 bases from J, the junction contained 1 base not matched to a gene. CDR1 and CDR2 from the germline V gene are MNHEY and SVGAGI. The CDR3 is made up of 12 amino acids. The CDR3: CASSRDSYEQYF. The CDR3 DNA is TGTGCCAGCAGTCGGGACAGCTACGAGCAGTACTTC.

The V gene is TRBV28, the J gene TRBJ2-5; D not certain. Deletions cut 2 bases from V and 2 bases from J, with 9 bases between. CDR3 size: 14 residues. Germline values: CDR1 MDHEN, CDR2 SYDVKM. The DNA of the CDR3 is TGTGCCAGCAGTTTAACGGCGGATCAAGAGACCCAGTACTTC. Amino acids: CASSLTADQETQYF. The full variable domain, completed using reference TRBV28 and TRBJ2-5, is DVKVTQSSRYLVKRTGEKVFLECVQDMDHENMFWYRQDPGLGLRLIYFSYDVKMKEKGDIPEGYSVSREKKERFSLILESASTNQTSMYLCASSLTADQETQYFGPGTRLLVL.

The rearrangement joins TRBV7-9 to TRBJ2-7, with 8 bases identical to TRBD1. V was clipped by 1 base and J by 5 bases; unmatched bases: 13. The germline CDR1 and CDR2 sequences are SEHNR and FQNEAQ (reference sequence). The CDR3 spans 17 residues. The CDR3 spells CASSLGLRQGFIHEQYF. CDR3 coding DNA: TGTGCCAGCAGCTTAGGACTTAGACAGGGGTTTATTCACGAGCAGTACTTC.

This chain links TRBV5-6 with TRBJ2-7, with D possibly being TRBD1 (5 bases). CDR1 SGHDT and CDR2 YYEEEE come from the germline V gene. CDR3 size: 13 residues. The V and J ends lost 9 bases and 7 bases respectively, with 20 bases between them. CDR3 sequence (DNA): TGTGCCACCTCGGTGGTAGGGGTGGGGGAGCAGTACTTC. Its protein is CATSVVGVGEQYF.

The V gene is TRBV5-1, the J gene TRBJ1-4; 11 bases line up with TRBD1. This CDR3 has 16 residues. The germline CDR1 and CDR2 sequences are SGHRS and YFSETQ. V lost 4 bases to trimming and J lost 4 bases; unmatched junction nucleotides: 6. Written as DNA, the CDR3 is TGCGCCAGCAGCGATCGGACAGGGGGCTTTAATGAAAAACTGTTTTTT. Its translation is CASSDRTGGFNEKLFF.

The genes are TRBV25-1 and TRBJ2-3; TRBD2 agrees at 11 bases. The germline gives CDR1 MGHDK, CDR2 SYGVNS. The junction had 4 bases not matched to a gene; V was cut back by 6 bases and J by 2 bases. The CDR3 is made up of 15 amino acids. CDR3 nucleotides: TGTGCCAGCAGAACTAGCGGGGGAGTCACAGATACGCAGTATTTT. It yields the protein CASRTSGGVTDTQYF.

This clone was detected once. The CDR3 sequence: CASSLAGGSDTEAFF. Here the CDR3 DNA reads TGTGCCAGCAGCTTGGCCGGGGGATCGGACACTGAAGCTTTCTTT. This sequence joins TRBV5-4 and TRBJ1-1; D might be TRBD1 (5 bases). Trimming took 0 bases from V and 3 from J, leaving 12 bases between them. The V gene's germline CDR1 is SGHNT and CDR2 YYREEE (reference sequence). The CDR3 is 15 amino acids. Looking up the rest from reference TRBV5-4 and TRBJ1-1 gives the full variable domain: ETGVTQSPTHLIKTRGQQVTLRCSSQSGHNTVSWYQQALGQGPQFIFQYYREEENGRGNFPPRFSGLQFPNYSSELNVNALELDDSALYLCASSLAGGSDTEAFFGQGTRLTVV.

The chain employs TRBV19 and TRBJ1-1, with TRBD1 matching over 8 bases. CDR3 length equals 13 residues. CDR1 is LNHDA, CDR2 SQIVND, per germline (reference sequence). J was trimmed by 4 bases and V by 8 bases; bases with no gene match: 6. CDR3 region: CASGPGGGTEAFF. CDR3 bases: TGTGCCAGTGGACCAGGGGGCGGCACTGAAGCTTTCTTT.

This clone was seen a handful of times. The CDR3 coding sequence is TGTGCCAGCAGTACCTCGGAGGGGTCCGGCTACACCTTC. It is translated as CASSTSEGSGYTF. The rearrangement links TRBV6-6 to TRBJ1-2; a weak D match, TRBD1 (5 bases). Trimming took 5 bases from V and 8 from J, leaving 15 bases between them. CDR3 size: 13 residues. The germline V gene encodes CDR1 MNHNY and CDR2 SVGAGI (reference sequence).

The rearrangement joins TRBV27 to TRBJ2-1, with D possibly TRBD1 on 5 matching bases. Trimming left V 4 bases short and J 5 bases short, with 9 bases between. The CDR3 totals 13 residues. Germline V lookup: CDR1 MNHEY, CDR2 SMNVEV (reference sequence). As DNA, the CDR3 is TGTGCCAGCAGTTGGGGCAGTAACAATGAGCAGTTCTTC. This sequence encodes CASSWGSNNEQFF.

The V gene is TRBV19, the J gene TRBJ2-1; 7 bases agree with TRBD1. J gave up 9 bases and V 6 bases, and 8 bases lay outside the gene matches. This CDR3 contains 13 residues. The germline gives CDR1 LNHDA, CDR2 SQIVND (reference sequence). Here the CDR3 reads CASSGQDAGEQFF. The CDR3 nucleotides read TGTGCCAGTAGCGGACAGGACGCGGGTGAGCAGTTCTTC.